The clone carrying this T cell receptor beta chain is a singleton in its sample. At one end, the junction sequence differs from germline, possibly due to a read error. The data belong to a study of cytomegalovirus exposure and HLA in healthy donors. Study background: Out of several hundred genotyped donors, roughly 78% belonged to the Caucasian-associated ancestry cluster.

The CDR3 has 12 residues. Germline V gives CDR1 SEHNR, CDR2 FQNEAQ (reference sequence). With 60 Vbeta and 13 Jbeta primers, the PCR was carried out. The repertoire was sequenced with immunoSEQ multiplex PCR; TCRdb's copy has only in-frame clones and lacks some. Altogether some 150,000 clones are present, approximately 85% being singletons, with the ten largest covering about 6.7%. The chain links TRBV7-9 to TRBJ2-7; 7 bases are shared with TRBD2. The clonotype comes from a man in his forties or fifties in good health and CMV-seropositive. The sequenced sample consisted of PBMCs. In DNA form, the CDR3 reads TGTTCCAGCAGCCGGGGAGGGGTAGAGCAGTACTTC. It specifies CSSSRGGVEQYF.